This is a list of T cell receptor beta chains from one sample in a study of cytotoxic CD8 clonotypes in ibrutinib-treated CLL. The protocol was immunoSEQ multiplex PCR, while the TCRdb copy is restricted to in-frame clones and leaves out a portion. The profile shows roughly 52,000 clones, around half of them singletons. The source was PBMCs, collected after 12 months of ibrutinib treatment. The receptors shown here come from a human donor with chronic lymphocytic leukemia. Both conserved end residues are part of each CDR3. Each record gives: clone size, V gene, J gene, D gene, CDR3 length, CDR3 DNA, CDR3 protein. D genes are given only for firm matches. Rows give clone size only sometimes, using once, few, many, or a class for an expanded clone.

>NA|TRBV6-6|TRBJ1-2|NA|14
TGTGCCAGCGTAGGGGGTGGAATTAACTATGGCTACACCTTC
CASVGGGINYGYTF
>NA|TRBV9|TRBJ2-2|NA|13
TGTGCCAGCAGCGGATCGAACACCGGGGAGCTGTTTTTT
CASSGSNTGELFF
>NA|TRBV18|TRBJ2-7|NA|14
TGTGCCAGCTCGTCAGGGTGGGGATCCTACGAGCAGTACTTC
CASSSGWGSYEQYF
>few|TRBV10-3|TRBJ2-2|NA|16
TGTGCCATCAGTGAGGCGGGACGGCCGAACACCGGGGAGCTGTTTTTT
CAISEAGRPNTGELFF
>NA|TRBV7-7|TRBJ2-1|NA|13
TGTGCTAGCAGCTCGGCATATAGGAATGAGCAGTTCTTC
CASSSAYRNEQFF
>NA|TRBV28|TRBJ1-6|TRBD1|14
TGTGCCAGCAGTTCCCAGACAGGGGGCTTACCCCTCCACTTT
CASSSQTGGLPLHF
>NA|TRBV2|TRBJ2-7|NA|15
TGTGCCAGCAGTGAAGCGTCAGTGATGGCTGGAGAGCAGTACTTC
CASSEASVMAGEQYF
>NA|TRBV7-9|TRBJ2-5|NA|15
TGTGCCAGCAGCTTAATCGGACTGGGAAAGGAGACCCAGTACTTC
CASSLIGLGKETQYF
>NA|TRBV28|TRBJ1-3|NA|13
TGTGCCAGCAGTCCTTCCTCTGGAAACACCATATATTTT
CASSPSSGNTIYF
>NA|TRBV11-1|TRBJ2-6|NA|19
TGTGCCAGCAGCTTGGGTTCCGGGGGGCCCCCCTCTGGGGCCAACGTCCTGACTTTC
CASSLGSGGPPSGANVLTF
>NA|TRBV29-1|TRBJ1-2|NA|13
TGCAGCGTTGAGACCACGGGCTATGGTGGCTACACCTTC
CSVETTGYGGYTF
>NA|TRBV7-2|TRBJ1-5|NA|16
TGTGCCAGCAGCTTAGAGGGTGGGGCGCTATATCAGCCCCAGCATTTT
CASSLEGGALYQPQHF
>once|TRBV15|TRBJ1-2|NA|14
TGTGCCACCAGCAGAGCGGGACAAAACTATGGCTACACCTTC
CATSRAGQNYGYTF
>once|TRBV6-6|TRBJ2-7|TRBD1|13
TGTGCCAGCAGTCATAGACAGGGTCACGAGCAGTACTTC
CASSHRQGHEQYF
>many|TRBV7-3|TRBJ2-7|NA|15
TGTGCCAGCAGCTTAAGTCCCGAAAACTCCTACGAGCAGTACTTC
CASSLSPENSYEQYF
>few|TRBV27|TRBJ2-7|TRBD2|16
TGTGCCAGCAGCTCGTGGACTAGCGGGAGGGCACACGAGCAGTACTTC
CASSSWTSGRAHEQYF
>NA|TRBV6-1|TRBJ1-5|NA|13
TGTGCCAGCAGTGTAGAGGGCAATCAGCCCCAGCATTTT
CASSVEGNQPQHF
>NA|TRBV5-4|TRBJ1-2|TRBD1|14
TGTGCCAGCAGCTTGCTGACAGGGACCTATGGCTACACCTTC
CASSLLTGTYGYTF